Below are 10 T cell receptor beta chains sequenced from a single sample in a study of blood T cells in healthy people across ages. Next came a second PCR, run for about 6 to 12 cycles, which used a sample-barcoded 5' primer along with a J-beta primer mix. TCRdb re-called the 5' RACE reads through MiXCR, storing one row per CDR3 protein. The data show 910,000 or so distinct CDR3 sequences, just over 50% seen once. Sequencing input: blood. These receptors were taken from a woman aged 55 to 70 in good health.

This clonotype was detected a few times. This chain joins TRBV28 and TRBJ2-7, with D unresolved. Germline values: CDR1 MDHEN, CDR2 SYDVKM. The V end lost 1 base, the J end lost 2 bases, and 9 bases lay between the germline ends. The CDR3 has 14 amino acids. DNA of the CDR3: TGTGCCAGCAGTTTATTAGGCACTACCTACGAGCAGTACTTC. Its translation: CASSLLGTTYEQYF.

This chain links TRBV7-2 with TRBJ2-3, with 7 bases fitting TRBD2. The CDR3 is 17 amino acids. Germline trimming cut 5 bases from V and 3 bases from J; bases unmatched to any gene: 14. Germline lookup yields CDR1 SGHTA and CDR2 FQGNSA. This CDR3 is CASSPPIGGRATDTQYF. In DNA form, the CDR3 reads TGTGCCAGCAGCCCACCCATTGGGGGGAGGGCAACAGATACGCAGTATTTT. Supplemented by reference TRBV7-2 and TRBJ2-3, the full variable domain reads GAGVSQSPSNKVTEKGKDVELRCDPISGHTALYWYRQSLGQGLEFLIYFQGNSAPDKSGLPSDRFSAERTGGSVSTLTIQRTQQEDSAVYLCASSPPIGGRATDTQYFGPGTRLTVL.

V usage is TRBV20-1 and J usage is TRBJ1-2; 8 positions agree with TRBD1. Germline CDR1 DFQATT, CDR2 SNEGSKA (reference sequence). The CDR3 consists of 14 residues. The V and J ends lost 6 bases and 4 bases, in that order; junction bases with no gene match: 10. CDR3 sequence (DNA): TGCAGTGCGGACGACAGGGGCCTTCGCTATGGCTACACCTTC. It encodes CSADDRGLRYGYTF.

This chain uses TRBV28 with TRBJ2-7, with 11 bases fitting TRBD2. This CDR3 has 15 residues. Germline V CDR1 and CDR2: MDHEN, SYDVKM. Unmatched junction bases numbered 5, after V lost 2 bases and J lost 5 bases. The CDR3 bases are TGTGCCAGCAGTTTAGCTAGCGGGAGGCGCGACGAGCAGTACTTC. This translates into CASSLASGRRDEQYF.

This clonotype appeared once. The CDR3 coding sequence is TGTGCCAGCAGCTCCAACATGCAATCACAGCAGTACTTC. It yields the protein CASSSNMQSQQYF. This chain connects TRBV7-2 to TRBJ2-4, with unresolved D. The CDR3 is 13 amino acids. CDR1 and CDR2 from the germline V gene are SGHTA and FQGNSA. Trimming cost V 4 bases and J 13 bases, with 17 bases left between them. Looking up the rest from reference TRBV7-2 and TRBJ2-4 gives the full variable domain: GAGVSQSPSNKVTEKGKDVELRCDPISGHTALYWYRQSLGQGLEFLIYFQGNSAPDKSGLPSDRFSAERTGGSVSTLTIQRTQQEDSAVYLCASSSNMQSQQYFGAGTRLSVL.

CDR3 sequence (DNA): TGCAGTGCTAGGGGGACAGCTTCTAACACTGAAGCTTTCTTT. Translated: CSARGTASNTEAFF. The chain recombines TRBV20-1 with TRBJ1-1; 7 bases are shared with TRBD1. From germline, CDR1 is DFQATT and CDR2 SNEGSKA (reference sequence). This CDR3 has 14 amino acids. V shed 3 bases and J 2 bases; nucleotides not matched to a gene: 6.

In DNA, the CDR3 is TGTGCCAGCAGCCTAGTTATGGGGGGGCAAGGTTCACCCCTCCACTTT. As protein: CASSLVMGGQGSPLHF. J is TRBJ1-6 and V is TRBV7-2, with a possible D match to TRBD1 (6 bases). Germline V gene lookup returns CDR1 SGHTA and CDR2 FQGNSA. The CDR3 sequence is 16 residues long. The ends were cut back, 5 bases at V and 9 bases at J, with 20 bases in the middle.

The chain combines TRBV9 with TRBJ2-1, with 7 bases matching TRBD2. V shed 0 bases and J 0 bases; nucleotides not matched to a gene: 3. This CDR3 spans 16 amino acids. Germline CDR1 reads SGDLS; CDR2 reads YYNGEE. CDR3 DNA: TGTGCCAGCAGCGTAGCGGGAGGACTCTCCTACAATGAGCAGTTCTTC. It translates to CASSVAGGLSYNEQFF. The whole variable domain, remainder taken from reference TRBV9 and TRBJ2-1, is DSGVTQTPKHLITATGQRVTLRCSPRSGDLSVYWYQQSLDQGLQFLIQYYNGEERAKGNILERFSAQQFPDLHSELNLSSLELGDSALYFCASSVAGGLSYNEQFFGPGTRLTVL.

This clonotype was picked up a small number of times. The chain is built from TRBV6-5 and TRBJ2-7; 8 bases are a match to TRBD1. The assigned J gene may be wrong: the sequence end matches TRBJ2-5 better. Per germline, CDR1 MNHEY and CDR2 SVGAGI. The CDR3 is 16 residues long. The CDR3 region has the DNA TGTGCCAGCAGTATTCGGACAGGGTCGATCTTGGAGACCCAGTACTTC. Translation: CASSIRTGSILETQYF.

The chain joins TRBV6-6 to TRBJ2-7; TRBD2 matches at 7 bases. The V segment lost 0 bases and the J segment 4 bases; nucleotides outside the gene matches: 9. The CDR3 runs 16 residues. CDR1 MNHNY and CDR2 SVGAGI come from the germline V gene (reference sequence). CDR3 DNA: TGTGCCAGCAGTTACTCCTGGAGCGGGGTATTATACGAGCAGTACTTC. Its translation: CASSYSWSGVLYEQYF.